The 30 T cell receptor beta chains given below trace back to one sample, sequenced in a study of OX40 agonist ivuxolimab in advanced cancers. Assay: immunoSEQ multiplex PCR; the TCRdb copy retains only in-frame clones and omits some. The sample includes roughly 45,000 clones, about 79% seen only once; the top ten take roughly 7.9%. The sample consisted of CD4+ or CD8+ T cells sorted from blood, taken in a trial of the OX40 agonist ivuxolimab. The source is an adult with an advanced solid tumor such as melanoma, head and neck, liver or kidney cancer.

The rearrangement joins TRBV10-2 to TRBJ2-3, with D unclear. Trimming cost V 3 bases and J 3 bases, with 10 bases left between them. The CDR3 has 14 residues. Germline-derived CDR1 and CDR2 are WSHSY and SAAADI. The CDR3 DNA reads as TGCGCCAGCAGTGACGGCCCGCCGACAGATACGCAGTATTTT. Encoded protein: CASSDGPPTDTQYF.

The J gene is TRBJ2-7, the V gene TRBV27; D uncertain. V was shortened by 2 bases and J by 3 bases, with 17 bases between the two germline ends. CDR3 size: 16 residues. Germline CDR1 reads MNHEY; CDR2 reads SMNVEV (reference sequence). CDR3 loop: CASSLDLGEGIYEQYF. The CDR3 DNA reads TGTGCCAGCAGTTTAGATCTCGGTGAAGGGATCTACGAGCAGTACTTC.

The chain joins TRBV27 to TRBJ1-5, with TRBD1 identical over 11 bases. This CDR3 comprises 16 residues. CDR1 and CDR2 (germline): MNHEY, SMNVEV (reference sequence). The V gene end was trimmed by 5 bases and the J gene end by 9 bases; junction bases not matched to a gene: 12. CDR3 DNA: TGTGCCAGCAGTGCTGGGGACAGGGGGTTGTCAGCGCCCCAGCATTTT. Translation gives CASSAGDRGLSAPQHF.

The V call is TRBV6-5, the J call TRBJ1-3; no clear D gene. Trimming took 10 bases from V and 0 from J, leaving 7 bases between them. CDR1 and CDR2 from the germline V gene are MNHEY and SVGAGI. The CDR3 consists of 12 residues. CDR3 residues: CATKTSGNTIYF. The CDR3 coding sequence is TGTGCCACCAAGACCTCTGGAAACACCATATATTTT.

The chain joins TRBV7-6 to TRBJ1-1; D gene uncertain. CDR1 and CDR2 from the germline V gene are SGHVS and FNYEAQ. The CDR3 is 14 amino acids. Deletions cut 5 bases from V and 0 bases from J, with 10 bases between. CDR3 DNA: TGTGCCAGCAGCCCGAGTGGAATGAACACTGAAGCTTTCTTT. Protein sequence: CASSPSGMNTEAFF.

This clone was seen a few times. The CDR3 here is CASSARQGPRLEAFF. CDR3 DNA: TGTGCCAGCAGCGCTAGGCAGGGGCCGAGACTTGAAGCTTTCTTT. The chain recombines TRBV13 with TRBJ1-1, with a tentative D call TRBD1 (6 bases). From germline, CDR1 is PRHDT and CDR2 FYEKMQ (reference sequence). V lost 5 bases and J lost 7, with 20 bases in between. This CDR3 is built from 15 residues.

This rearrangement joins TRBV7-6 to TRBJ2-1; 8 bases agree with TRBD2. Germline V gene lookup returns CDR1 SGHVS and CDR2 FNYEAQ. The V and J ends lost 5 bases and 8 bases, in that order; junction bases with no gene match: 5. CDR3 length equals 13 residues. CDR3 in DNA: TGTGCCAGCAGCCCCCGAGCGGGGGATGAGCAGTTCTTC. Translated, it gives CASSPRAGDEQFF.

The chain carries TRBV29-1 and TRBJ2-1, with 9 bases that match TRBD2. The junction had 11 bases not matched to a gene; V was cut back by 7 bases and J by 1 base. The germline V gene encodes CDR1 SQVTM and CDR2 ANQGSEA. CDR3 length: 16 residues. The DNA of the CDR3 is TGCAGCGCCCCCCCCGTTAGCGGGAGTTCCTACAATGAGCAGTTCTTC. This gives the protein CSAPPVSGSSYNEQFF.

V gene TRBV5-1 combines with J gene TRBJ2-3, with TRBD2 identical over 8 bases. The V gene's germline CDR1 is SGHRS and CDR2 YFSETQ. The junction had 9 bases not matched to a gene; V was cut back by 2 bases and J by 4 bases. This CDR3 contains 16 residues. In DNA form, the CDR3 reads TGCGCCAGCAGCTTTTATCGGGAGGGCGGGGCAGATACGCAGTATTTT. This gives the protein CASSFYREGGADTQYF.

The V and J genes are TRBV7-9 and TRBJ2-3, with 8 bases matching TRBD1. V was pared by 3 bases and J by 4 bases, with 3 bases of the junction left unmatched. The CDR3 runs 14 residues. Germline V gene sequence: CDR1 SEHNR, CDR2 FQNEAQ (reference sequence). CDR3 coding DNA: TGTGCCAGCAGCTTTCAGACAGGGGCAGATACGCAGTATTTT. This codes for CASSFQTGADTQYF.

The CDR3 here is CASSPSGLPAQYF. In DNA, the CDR3 is TGTGCCAGTAGTCCCTCGGGCCTCCCGGCCCAGTACTTC. The chain is built from TRBV19 and TRBJ2-5; no definite D call. V lost 5 bases, J lost 9 bases, and 16 bases lay in between. Per the germline V gene, CDR1 is LNHDA and CDR2 is SQIVND (reference sequence). The CDR3 has 13 residues.

The chain combines TRBV6-5 with TRBJ2-3; D may match TRBD1 or TRBD2 (5 bases each). The CDR3 spans 15 residues. Trimming removed 5 bases at V and 0 bases at J, with 12 bases between. The germline V gene encodes CDR1 MNHEY and CDR2 SVGAGI. CDR3: CASSPGTVSTDTQYF. The CDR3 DNA reads as TGTGCCAGCAGTCCCGGGACGGTCAGCACAGATACGCAGTATTTT.

The rearrangement joins TRBV2 to TRBJ2-5, with TRBD1 matching over 9 bases. V gave up 6 bases and J gave up 11 bases; unmatched junction bases: 13. The germline CDR1 and CDR2 sequences are SNHLY and FYNNEI. This CDR3 has 14 amino acids. The CDR3, as DNA: TGTGCCAGCAGGGGAACAGGGGGCCAGGGAGAGCAGTACTTC. Translating it yields CASRGTGGQGEQYF.

On this clone itself: At one end the junction does not follow the germline gene, possibly because of a read error. The chain couples TRBV5-5 to TRBJ2-7; TRBD1 matches 8 bases. The V gene's germline CDR1 is SGHKS and CDR2 YYEKEE (reference sequence). The CDR3 has 15 residues. As DNA, the CDR3 is TGCGCCAGCAGCCAAGATTTTTTGGCAGGGGGCAGGCAGTACTTC. Protein product: CASSQDFLAGGRQYF.

V is TRBV15 and J is TRBJ2-5, with 8 nucleotides matching TRBD2. Germline CDR1 is LNHNV and CDR2 is YYDKDF (reference sequence). The CDR3 has 15 residues. V shed 0 bases and J 2 bases; nucleotides not matched to a gene: 2. CDR3: CATSRDRGGQETQYF. The CDR3 nucleotides read TGTGCCACCAGCAGAGATCGGGGGGGTCAAGAGACCCAGTACTTC.

The rearrangement links TRBV4-2 to TRBJ2-1; no definite D call. Germline V gene lookup returns CDR1 LGHNA and CDR2 YNFKEQ. The CDR3 has 17 residues. Trimming removed 4 bases at V and 5 bases at J, with 21 bases between. The CDR3 nucleotides read TGTGCCAGCAGCCGACCTACTTGGCAAGCACCAAACAATGAGCAGTTCTTC. Translation: CASSRPTWQAPNNEQFF.

This clone showed up just a few times. The V call is TRBV28, the J call TRBJ2-7; 8 bases fit TRBD1. V shed 6 bases, J shed 5 bases, and the junction held 15 bases outside the gene matches. Per the germline V gene, CDR1 is MDHEN and CDR2 is SYDVKM. The CDR3 runs to 16 residues. CDR3: CASRNPPRTGMDEQYF. CDR3 in DNA: TGTGCCAGCAGAAATCCTCCCCGGACAGGGATGGACGAGCAGTACTTC. Drawing the rest from reference TRBV28 and TRBJ2-7, the complete variable domain is DVKVTQSSRYLVKRTGEKVFLECVQDMDHENMFWYRQDPGLGLRLIYFSYDVKMKEKGDIPEGYSVSREKKERFSLILESASTNQTSMYLCASRNPPRTGMDEQYFGPGTRLTVT.

The rearrangement links TRBV11-3 to TRBJ2-3; TRBD1 or TRBD2 may be the D gene (7 bases each). The V end lost 5 bases, the J end lost 1 base, and 19 bases lay between the germline ends. Germline CDR1 is SGHNT and CDR2 is YENEEA. This CDR3 comprises 17 residues. The CDR3 is CASSRLTGEGGTDTQYF. The CDR3 region has the DNA TGTGCCAGCAGCCGGCTAACAGGGGAGGGAGGCACAGATACGCAGTATTTT. The full variable domain, in which reference TRBV11-3 and TRBJ2-3 provide the parts outside the CDR3, is EAGVVQSPRYKIIEKKQPVAFWCNPISGHNTLYWYLQNLGQGPELLIRYENEEAVDDSQLPKDRFSAERLKGVDSTLKIQPAELGDSAVYLCASSRLTGEGGTDTQYFGPGTRLTVL.

This chain connects TRBV5-1 to TRBJ2-2; 9 nucleotides match TRBD2. The CDR3 is made up of 16 amino acids. Per the germline V gene, CDR1 is SGHRS and CDR2 is YFSETQ. With 2 bases clipped from V and 3 bases from J, the junction kept 5 bases outside the gene matches. Written as DNA, the CDR3 is TGCGCCAGCAGCTTCCGTCTAGCGGGATACACCGGGGAGCTGTTTTTT. Its protein is CASSFRLAGYTGELFF. Full variable domain (rest looked up from reference TRBV5-1 and TRBJ2-2): KAGVTQTPRYLIKTRGQQVTLSCSPISGHRSVSWYQQTPGQGLQFLFEYFSETQRNKGNFPGRFSGRQFSNSRSEMNVSTLELGDSALYLCASSFRLAGYTGELFFGEGSRLTVL.

V gene TRBV27 combines with J gene TRBJ2-1; D may match TRBD1 or TRBD2 (5 bases each). The CDR3 has 15 amino acids. Trimming left V 5 bases short and J 9 bases short, with 20 bases between. Germline CDR1 reads MNHEY; CDR2 reads SMNVEV (reference sequence). CDR3 protein: CASSLGTYGDREQFF. Written as DNA, the CDR3 is TGTGCCAGCAGTCTAGGGACCTATGGTGATCGTGAGCAGTTCTTC.

The gene calls are TRBV7-8 and TRBJ2-3, with D perhaps TRBD2 (5 bases). V gave up 4 bases and J gave up 2 bases, with 7 bases separating them. There are 13 residues in the CDR3. From germline, CDR1 is SGHVS and CDR2 FQNEAQ. Written as DNA, the CDR3 is TGTGCCAGCAGCTGGGAGTTCACAGATACGCAGTATTTT. Translated, it gives CASSWEFTDTQYF.

The chain is built from TRBV30 and TRBJ2-2, with D possibly called TRBD1 or TRBD2 (5 bases each). This CDR3 comprises 14 residues. Trimming stripped 3 bases from V and 1 base from J, with 9 bases between. From germline, CDR1 is GTSNPN and CDR2 SVGIG (reference sequence). CDR3 sequence: CAWRGTKNTGELFF. CDR3 in DNA: TGTGCCTGGAGAGGGACGAAGAACACCGGGGAGCTGTTTTTT.

This clone appeared a single time. The chain recombines TRBV6-1 with TRBJ2-1; 9 bases are shared with TRBD2. The CDR3 totals 14 residues. Germline V CDR1 and CDR2: MNHNS, SASEGT. J was trimmed by 3 bases and V by 6 bases; bases with no gene match: 3. The CDR3 DNA is TGTGCCAGCAGACCTAGCGGGAACTACAATGAGCAGTTCTTC. Amino acid sequence: CASRPSGNYNEQFF.

This chain links TRBV5-1 with TRBJ2-7; 7 bases agree with TRBD1. Germline trimming cut 3 bases from V and 6 bases from J; bases unmatched to any gene: 3. The CDR3 has 12 amino acids. CDR1 and CDR2 from the germline V gene are SGHRS and YFSETQ. CDR3 nucleotide sequence: TGCGCCAGCAGCTGGGACAGAGGCGAGCAGTACTTC. Its translation: CASSWDRGEQYF.

CDR3 in DNA: TGTGCCAGCTCACCAGGACAGGAGGGCGGTGGCTACACCTTC. Translating it yields CASSPGQEGGGYTF. V gene TRBV18 combines with J gene TRBJ1-2, with TRBD1 matching 7 bases. Germline V gene data show CDR1 as KGHSH and CDR2 as LQKENI. V was clipped by 2 bases and J by 7 bases; unmatched bases: 7. This CDR3 comprises 14 residues.

V gene TRBV19 combines with J gene TRBJ1-1; D is unclear. Trimming removed 1 base at V and 4 bases at J, with 7 bases between. Germline assignment: CDR1 LNHDA and CDR2 SQIVND (reference sequence). This CDR3 comprises 13 residues. The CDR3 nucleotides are TGTGCCAGTAGTATAGTCGGTCTCACTGAAGCTTTCTTT. It codes for CASSIVGLTEAFF.

The V call is TRBV29-1, the J call TRBJ2-2, with D maybe TRBD1 (5 bases). V was cut by 6 bases and J by 6 bases, with 11 bases left in between. Germline V gives CDR1 SQVTM, CDR2 ANQGSEA. The CDR3 consists of 12 residues. The CDR3 spells CSVTVGAGELFF. CDR3 sequence (DNA): TGCAGCGTGACGGTAGGGGCCGGGGAGCTGTTTTTT.

This clone was observed a handful of times. This chain uses TRBV9 with TRBJ2-7; D is unresolved. V lost 2 bases to trimming and J lost 2 bases, with 14 bases between them. Looked up from germline, CDR1 is SGDLS and CDR2 is YYNGEE. This CDR3 is built from 15 residues. The CDR3 protein is CASSVNSAETYEQYF. The CDR3 region has the DNA TGTGCCAGCAGCGTTAACTCGGCCGAAACCTACGAGCAGTACTTC.

CDR3 DNA: TGCGCCAGCAGCTGGACAGGGAGAATGGGGGACTATGGCTACACCTTC. Protein: CASSWTGRMGDYGYTF. This rearrangement joins TRBV5-1 to TRBJ1-2, with TRBD1 matching 8 bases. Trimming cost V 3 bases and J 3 bases; bases outside gene matches: 10. Per germline, CDR1 SGHRS and CDR2 YFSETQ. The length of the CDR3 is 16 residues.

The chain links TRBV10-3 to TRBJ1-3; D ambiguous. From germline, CDR1 is ENHRY and CDR2 SYGVKD. Trimming cost V 5 bases and J 7 bases, with 12 bases left between them. The CDR3 is made up of 13 amino acids. The CDR3 protein is CAISRLGWNTIYF. The DNA for the CDR3 is TGTGCCATCAGTCGCCTGGGATGGAACACCATATATTTT.